Below are 8 T cell receptor beta chains sequenced from a single sample in a study of shared clonotypes between healthy human individuals. Libraries were prepared by immunoSEQ multiplex PCR; TCRdb keeps only in-frame clonotypes and omits some of them. The sample consists of 2 million to 2.5 million clones, approximately 94% of them appearing once. The sequenced sample was naive CD4+ T cells sorted from blood. Subset indicated: CD45RA+ positively selected. These receptors all come from a man aged 18 to 35 in good health.

There are a few counts of this clone. The sample contains more than one DNA sequence encoding this CDR3. The V call is TRBV6-1, the J call TRBJ1-6; D remains unclear. CDR1 is MNHNS and CDR2 is SASEGT in the germline V gene. V was shortened by 3 bases and J by 0 bases, with 3 bases between the two germline ends. The CDR3 length is 14 residues. CDR3 DNA sequence: TGTGCCAGCAGTGAGAGCTCCTATAATTCACCCCTCCACTTT. Protein sequence: CASSESSYNSPLHF.

The sample holds a few counts of this clone. The chain employs TRBV19 and TRBJ1-1; 7 nucleotides align to TRBD1. Germline V CDR1 and CDR2: LNHDA, SQIVND (reference sequence). V shed 5 bases, J shed 8 bases, and the junction held 5 bases outside the gene matches. The CDR3 sequence is 12 residues long. The CDR3: CASSPRTGEAFF. The DNA of the CDR3 is TGTGCCAGTAGTCCCCGGACAGGAGAAGCTTTCTTT.

V and J are TRBV5-6 and TRBJ2-5; a possible D gene is TRBD2 (6 bases). CDR1 and CDR2 from the germline V gene are SGHDT and YYEEEE. V was cut by 1 base and J by 0 bases, with 10 bases left in between. CDR3 length: 15 amino acids. DNA for the CDR3: TGTGCCAGCAGCTTGAGGCCTAGCGACCAAGAGACCCAGTACTTC. Protein: CASSLRPSDQETQYF.

V and J are TRBV19 and TRBJ1-5, with no clear D. The V end lost 5 bases, the J end lost 0 bases, and 8 bases lay between the germline ends. Germline V gene lookup returns CDR1 LNHDA and CDR2 SQIVND (reference sequence). This CDR3 contains 14 residues. In DNA form, the CDR3 reads TGTGCCAGTAGTCTGACACATAGCAATCAGCCCCAGCATTTT. Protein product: CASSLTHSNQPQHF.

This rearrangement joins TRBV2 to TRBJ1-1, with D perhaps matching TRBD1 (6 bases). This CDR3 region has 14 residues. V lost 6 bases and J 1 base, leaving 12 bases between the germline ends. CDR1 SNHLY and CDR2 FYNNEI come from the germline V gene. This CDR3 reads CASRTQGGNTEAFF. The CDR3 bases are TGTGCCAGCAGGACACAGGGAGGGAACACTGAAGCTTTCTTT.

Note on this clone: The same CDR3 arises from other DNA sequences in this sample as well. V gene TRBV5-1 combines with J gene TRBJ2-2, with D uncertain. This CDR3 has 15 amino acids. Per germline, CDR1 SGHRS and CDR2 YFSETQ. V gave up 1 base and J gave up 0 bases, with 7 bases separating them. This CDR3 is CASSLRLANTGELFF. CDR3 DNA sequence: TGCGCCAGCAGCTTGCGGCTCGCGAACACCGGGGAGCTGTTTTTT.

The V and J genes are TRBV28 and TRBJ1-5, with D tentatively TRBD1 (6 bases). CDR3 length: 15 residues. Trimming cost V 7 bases and J 0 bases, with 13 bases left between them. Germline CDR1 is MDHEN and CDR2 is SYDVKM. This CDR3 is CASTSRQVSNQPQHF. In DNA, the CDR3 is TGTGCCAGCACCTCCCGACAGGTTAGCAATCAGCCCCAGCATTTT.

This clone was picked up one time. J is TRBJ2-7 and V is TRBV19; 11 nucleotides match TRBD1. This CDR3 spans 19 amino acids. The germline V gene encodes CDR1 LNHDA and CDR2 SQIVND (reference sequence). V lost 5 bases, J lost 2 bases, and 17 bases stayed unmatched. The CDR3 DNA follows: TGTGCCAGTAGTCCAACCGGGACAGGGGGGTTTGGTATCCCCTACGAGCAGTACTTC. Amino acids: CASSPTGTGGFGIPYEQYF. The variable domain in full, completed from reference TRBV19 and TRBJ2-7, reads DGGITQSPKYLFRKEGQNVTLSCEQNLNHDAMYWYRQDPGQGLRLIYYSQIVNDFQKGDIAEGYSVSREKKESFPLTVTSAQKNPTAFYLCASSPTGTGGFGIPYEQYFGPGTRLTVT.